This T cell receptor beta chain was sequenced for a study of T cell responses to AZD1222 COVID-19 vaccine. Study-level findings and limits: The CD4 TCRs associated with vaccination extended across spike and predominated at 160-218 and 743-854. Nearly half of spike-specific TCRs reportedly target unmutated variant regions.

Note on this clone: Antigen: not known.

Assay used: immunoSEQ multiplex PCR; TCRdb lists only in-frame clones, some missing. The sample consists of under 90,000 clones, around four fifths of them appearing once. The CDR3 runs to 13 residues. V was shortened by 7 bases and J by 3 bases, with 12 bases between the two germline ends. Per the germline V gene, CDR1 is SNHLY and CDR2 is FYNNEI. This receptor was obtained from an adult who received the AZD1222 COVID-19 vaccine. The sequences come from peripheral blood, collected 28 days after the second AZD1222 dose. The chain joins TRBV2 to TRBJ1-1; D is perhaps TRBD1 (5 bases). The CDR3 loop reads CASNERGYTEAFF. DNA for the CDR3: TGTGCCAGCAACGAGCGGGGCTACACTGAAGCTTTCTTT.